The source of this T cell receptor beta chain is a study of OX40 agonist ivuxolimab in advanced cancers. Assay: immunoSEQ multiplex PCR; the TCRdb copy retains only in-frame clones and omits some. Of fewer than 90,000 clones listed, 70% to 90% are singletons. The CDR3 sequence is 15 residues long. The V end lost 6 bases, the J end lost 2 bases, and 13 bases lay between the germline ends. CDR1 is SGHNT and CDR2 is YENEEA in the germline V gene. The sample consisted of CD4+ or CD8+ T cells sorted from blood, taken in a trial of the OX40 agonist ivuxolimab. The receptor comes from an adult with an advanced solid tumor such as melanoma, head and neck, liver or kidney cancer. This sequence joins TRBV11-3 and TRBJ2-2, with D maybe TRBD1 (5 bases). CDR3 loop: CASRGALGNTGELFF. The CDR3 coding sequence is TGTGCCAGCAGAGGGGCTCTGGGCAACACCGGGGAGCTGTTTTTT.